The rows below give T cell receptor beta chains drawn from one sample of a study of T cells after somatic rescue of genetic block. Clones were read by immunoSEQ multiplex PCR, and TCRdb kept only the in-frame ones, dropping some. The data show under 150,000 clones, with about 89% seen just once and 1.4% held by the top ten. The sample comprised peripheral blood mononuclear cells (PBMCs). Every receptor here comes from a woman under 30. Both conserved end residues are trimmed from each CDR3.

V gene	J gene	CDR3 protein
TRBV5-8	TRBJ2-1	ASSLRRFDEQF
TRBV4-1	TRBJ1-2	ASSQGRWGVGYT
TRBV6-6	TRBJ2-7	ASAGTGGRNEQY
TRBV6-1	TRBJ2-7	ASSEREYEQY
TRBV4-3	TRBJ1-1	ASSQIHNGQTEAF
TRBV6-5	TRBJ2-5	ASSSLAGGQEETQY
TRBV6-7	TRBJ1-2	ASSYSKGGYGYT
TRBV4-3	TRBJ2-7	ASSQGTSGAYEQY
TRBV11-2	TRBJ2-5	ASSPGTLQETQY
TRBV5-4	TRBJ2-7	ASREGLLSPYEQY
TRBV15	TRBJ2-1	ATSRATGTSGEQF
TRBV30	TRBJ2-3	AWSGQGRSTDTQY
TRBV6-1	TRBJ2-7	ASSLLVGDSYEQY
TRBV29-1	TRBJ2-7	SVEDPSKSSYEQY
TRBV19	TRBJ2-7	ASQAGPTYEQY
TRBV11-3	TRBJ2-1	ASSLGGVLIGNEQF
TRBV19	TRBJ2-3	ASKISGENTDTQY
TRBV6-5	TRBJ1-2	ASRDRANYGYT
TRBV19	TRBJ2-2	ASSILPLNTGELF
TRBV2	TRBJ1-2	ASSDPGTGTPYT
TRBV5-8	TRBJ2-3	ASSTPGLAGTDTQY
TRBV7-8	TRBJ2-3	ASSRGLAGTDTQY
TRBV9	TRBJ2-1	ASSVAPRGSSYNEQF
TRBV14	TRBJ1-1	ASSRTGSSRAF
TRBV5-4	TRBJ2-1	ASSLERGAYNEQF
TRBV7-9	TRBJ1-2	ASSLGSQGHGYT
TRBV12-5	TRBJ2-2	ASGYELGGRNTGELF
TRBV5-1	TRBJ1-1	ATSSSPGTEAF
TRBV19	TRBJ2-4	ATTGGTGSLLRY
TRBV19	TRBJ2-3	ASSIDGGDGGLSDTQY
TRBV7-9	TRBJ2-5	ASSARQGGGKETQY
TRBV7-2	TRBJ2-5	ASSPRGTSQETQY
TRBV18	TRBJ1-3	ASSPRTALTSGNTIY